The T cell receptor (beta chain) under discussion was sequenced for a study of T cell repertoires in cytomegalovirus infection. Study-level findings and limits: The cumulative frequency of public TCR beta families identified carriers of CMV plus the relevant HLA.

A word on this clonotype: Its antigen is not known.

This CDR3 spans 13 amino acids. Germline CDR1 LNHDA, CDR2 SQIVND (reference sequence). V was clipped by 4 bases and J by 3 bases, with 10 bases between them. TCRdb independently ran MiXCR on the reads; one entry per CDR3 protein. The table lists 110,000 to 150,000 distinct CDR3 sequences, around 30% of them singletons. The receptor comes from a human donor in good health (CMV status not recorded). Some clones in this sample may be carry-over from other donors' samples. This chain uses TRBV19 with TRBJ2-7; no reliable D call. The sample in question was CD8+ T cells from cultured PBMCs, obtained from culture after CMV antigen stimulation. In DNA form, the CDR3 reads TGTGCCAGTAGTAGAGGCAGCTTCTACGAGCAGTACTTC. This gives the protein CASSRGSFYEQYF.